This T cell receptor (beta chain) was sequenced during a study of T cell responses to AZD1222 COVID-19 vaccine. General study points: Spike-specific TCR repertoires showed rising breadth and depth after two AZD1222 doses. Donors were mostly white British, more females; clonal diversity possibly underestimated. Seropositive at baseline were only a handful of AZD1222 recipients.

The germline gives CDR1 SGDLS, CDR2 YYNGEE. The CDR3 extends over 15 amino acids. The V and J ends lost 1 base and 8 bases respectively, with 13 bases between them. TCRdb keeps only in-frame clones here, not all; method: immunoSEQ multiplex PCR. In the table there are tens of thousands of clones, around 91% of which are singletons. This clone was seen more than once but under ten times. Its specificity is not known. Pooled together were second doses at about 4 or about 12 weeks. This rearrangement joins TRBV9 to TRBJ1-6; D possibly corresponds to TRBD1 (5 bases). The sequenced sample was peripheral blood, obtained 28 days after the second AZD1222 dose. This receptor was obtained from an adult who received the AZD1222 COVID-19 vaccine. CDR3 loop: CASSVKSRADSPLHF. In nucleotides, the CDR3 is TGTGCCAGCAGCGTAAAGAGCAGGGCAGATTCACCCCTCCACTTT.